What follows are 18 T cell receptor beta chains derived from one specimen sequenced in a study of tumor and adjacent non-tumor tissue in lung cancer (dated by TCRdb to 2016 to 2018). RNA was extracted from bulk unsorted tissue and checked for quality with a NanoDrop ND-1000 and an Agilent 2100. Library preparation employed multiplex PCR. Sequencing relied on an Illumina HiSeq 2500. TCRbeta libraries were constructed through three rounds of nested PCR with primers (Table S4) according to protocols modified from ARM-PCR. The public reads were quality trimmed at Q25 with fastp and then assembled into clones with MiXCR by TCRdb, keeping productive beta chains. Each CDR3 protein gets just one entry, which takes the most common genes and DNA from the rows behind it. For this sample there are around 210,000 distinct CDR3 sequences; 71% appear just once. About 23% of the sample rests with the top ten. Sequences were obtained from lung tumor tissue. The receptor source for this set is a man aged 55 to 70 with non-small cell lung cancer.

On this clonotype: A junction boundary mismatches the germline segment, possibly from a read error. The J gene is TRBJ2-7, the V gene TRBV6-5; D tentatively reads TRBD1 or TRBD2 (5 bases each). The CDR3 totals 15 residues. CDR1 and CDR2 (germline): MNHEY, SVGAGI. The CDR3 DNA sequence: TGTGTCAGCAGACCCGGGACGGTGAGATCCTACGAGCAGTACTTC. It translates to CVSRPGTVRSYEQYF.

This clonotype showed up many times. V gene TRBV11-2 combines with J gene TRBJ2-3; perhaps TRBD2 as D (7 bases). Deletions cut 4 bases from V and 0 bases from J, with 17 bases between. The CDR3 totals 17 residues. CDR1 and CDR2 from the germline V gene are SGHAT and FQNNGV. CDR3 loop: CASSSGYRGASTDTQYF. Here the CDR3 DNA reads TGTGCCAGCAGCTCAGGGTACCGGGGGGCTAGCACAGATACGCAGTATTTT.

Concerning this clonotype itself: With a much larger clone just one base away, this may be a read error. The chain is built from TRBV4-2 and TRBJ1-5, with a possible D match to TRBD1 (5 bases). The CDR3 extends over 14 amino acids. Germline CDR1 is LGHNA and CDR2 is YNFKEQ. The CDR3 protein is CASSGGEGNQPQQF. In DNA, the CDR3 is TGTGCCAGCAGCGGTGGCGAGGGGAATCAGCCCCAGCAGTTT.

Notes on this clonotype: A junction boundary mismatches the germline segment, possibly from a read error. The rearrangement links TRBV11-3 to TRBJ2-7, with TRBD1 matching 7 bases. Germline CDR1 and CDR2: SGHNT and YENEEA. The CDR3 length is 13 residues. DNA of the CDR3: TGTACCAGCAGCAACAGGGGCTCCTATAAGCAGTACTTC. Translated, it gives CTSSNRGSYKQYF.

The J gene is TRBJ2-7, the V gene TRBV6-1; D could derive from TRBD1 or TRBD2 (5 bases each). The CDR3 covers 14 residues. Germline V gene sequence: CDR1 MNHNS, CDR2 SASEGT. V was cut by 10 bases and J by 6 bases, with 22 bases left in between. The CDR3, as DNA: TGTGCCAACTCCGCCGGGACCGCCTTGGCCGAGCAGTACTTC. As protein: CANSAGTALAEQYF.

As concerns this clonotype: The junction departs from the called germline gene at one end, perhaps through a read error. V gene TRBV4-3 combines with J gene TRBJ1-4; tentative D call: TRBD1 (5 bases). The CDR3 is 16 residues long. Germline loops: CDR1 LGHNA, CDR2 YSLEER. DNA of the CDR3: TGCGCCATCAGCCGGTGGCAGGGCGCAACTAATGAAAAACTGTTTTTT. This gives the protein CAISRWQGATNEKLFF.

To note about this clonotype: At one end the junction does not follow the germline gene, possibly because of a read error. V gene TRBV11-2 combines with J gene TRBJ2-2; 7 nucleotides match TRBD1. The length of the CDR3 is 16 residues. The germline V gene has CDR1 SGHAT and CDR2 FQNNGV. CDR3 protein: CTSSLATGSDTGKLFF. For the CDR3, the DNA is TGTACCAGCAGCTTAGCGACAGGGTCTGACACCGGGAAGCTGTTTTTT.

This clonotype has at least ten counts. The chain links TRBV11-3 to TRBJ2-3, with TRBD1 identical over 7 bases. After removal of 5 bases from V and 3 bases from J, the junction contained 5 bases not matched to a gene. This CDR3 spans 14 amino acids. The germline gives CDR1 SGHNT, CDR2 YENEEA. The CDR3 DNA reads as TGTGCCAGCAGCGATCACAGGGGAACAGATACGCAGTATTTT. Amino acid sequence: CASSDHRGTDTQYF.

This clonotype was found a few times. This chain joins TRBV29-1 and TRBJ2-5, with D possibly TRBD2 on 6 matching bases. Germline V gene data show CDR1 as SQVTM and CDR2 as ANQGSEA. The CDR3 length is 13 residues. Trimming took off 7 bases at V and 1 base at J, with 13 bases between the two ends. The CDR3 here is CSAPGLVQETQYF. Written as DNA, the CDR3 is TGCAGCGCCCCGGGACTCGTCCAAGAGACCCAGTACTTC.

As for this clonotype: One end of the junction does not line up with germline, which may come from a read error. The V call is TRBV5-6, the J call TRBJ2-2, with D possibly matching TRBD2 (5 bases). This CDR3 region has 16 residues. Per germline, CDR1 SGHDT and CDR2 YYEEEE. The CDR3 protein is CVSSMRGMRVYVELFF. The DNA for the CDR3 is TGTGTCAGCAGCATGCGAGGGATGCGCGTTTACGTGGAGCTGTTTTTT.

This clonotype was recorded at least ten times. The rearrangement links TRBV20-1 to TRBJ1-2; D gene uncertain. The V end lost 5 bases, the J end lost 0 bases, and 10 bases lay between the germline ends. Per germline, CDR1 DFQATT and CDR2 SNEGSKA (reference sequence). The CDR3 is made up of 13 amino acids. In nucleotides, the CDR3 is TGCAGTGCTCTTCAGGTAGCTAACTATGGCTACACCTTC. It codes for CSALQVANYGYTF.

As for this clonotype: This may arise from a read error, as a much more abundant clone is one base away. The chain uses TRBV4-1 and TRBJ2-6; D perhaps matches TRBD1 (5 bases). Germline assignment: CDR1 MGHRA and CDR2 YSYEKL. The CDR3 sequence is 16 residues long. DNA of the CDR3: TGCGCCAGCAGCCAACACACTGGCTCTGGGGCCAAGGTCCTGACTTTC. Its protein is CASSQHTGSGAKVLTF.

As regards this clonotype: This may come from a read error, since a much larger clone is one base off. The CDR3 bases are TGTGCCAACATCGACGGTATGAATAACTATGGCTACACCTTC. As protein: CANIDGMNNYGYTF. V is TRBV6-2 or TRBV6-3 and J is TRBJ1-2; D unresolved. This CDR3 is built from 14 residues. Trimming shortened V by 10 bases and J by 1 base, and 16 bases separated the two germline ends. Germline assignment: CDR1 MNHEY and CDR2 SVGEGT.

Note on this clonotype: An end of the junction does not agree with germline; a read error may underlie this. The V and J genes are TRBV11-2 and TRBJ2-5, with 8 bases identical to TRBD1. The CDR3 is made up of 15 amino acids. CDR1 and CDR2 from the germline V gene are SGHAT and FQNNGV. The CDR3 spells CASSWGDRYEETQYF. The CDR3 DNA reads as TGTGCTAGCAGCTGGGGGGACAGGTACGAAGAGACCCAGTACTTC.

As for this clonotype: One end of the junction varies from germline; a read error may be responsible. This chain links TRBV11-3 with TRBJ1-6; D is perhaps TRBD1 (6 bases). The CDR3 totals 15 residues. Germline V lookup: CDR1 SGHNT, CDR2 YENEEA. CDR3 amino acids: CASSLVPDSRSPPHF. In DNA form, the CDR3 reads TGTGCCAGCAGTTTGGTCCCGGACAGCAGGTCACCCCCCCACTTT.

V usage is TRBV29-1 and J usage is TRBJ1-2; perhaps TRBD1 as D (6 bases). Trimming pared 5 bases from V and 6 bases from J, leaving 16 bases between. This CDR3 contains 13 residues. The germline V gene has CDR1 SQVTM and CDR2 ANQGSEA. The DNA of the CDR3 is TGCAGCGTTCGACCGGGGGCTAGCCATGGCTACACCTTC. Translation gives CSVRPGASHGYTF.

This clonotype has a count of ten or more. The CDR3 reads CSVADMEGRQPQHF. In DNA form, the CDR3 reads TGCAGCGTCGCCGACATGGAGGGGCGGCAGCCCCAGCATTTT. This chain joins TRBV29-1 and TRBJ1-5, with a possible D match to TRBD1 (5 bases). Deletions cut 6 bases from V and 7 bases from J, with 19 bases between. CDR1 and CDR2 from the germline V gene are SQVTM and ANQGSEA. CDR3 size: 14 residues.

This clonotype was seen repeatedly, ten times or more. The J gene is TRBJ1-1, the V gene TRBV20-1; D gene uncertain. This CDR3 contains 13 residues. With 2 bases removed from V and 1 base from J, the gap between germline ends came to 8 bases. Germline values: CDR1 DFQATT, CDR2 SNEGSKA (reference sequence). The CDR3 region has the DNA TGCAGTGCTAGACCTCGGACGAACACTGAAGCTTTCTTT. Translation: CSARPRTNTEAFF.